Included here is one T cell receptor (beta chain) sequence, with context. Its specificity is not known. Germline CDR1 SGHVS, CDR2 FQNEAQ. The CDR3 covers 20 residues. Trimming cost V 0 bases and J 0 bases; bases outside gene matches: 7. Here immunoSEQ multiplex PCR was the method, and the copy in TCRdb shows in-frame clones only, minus some. The repertoire holds about 90,000 clones, with around 85% as singletons. The data are from a study of T cell responses to AZD1222 COVID-19 vaccine. Study-wide results and limits: Within unmutated variant regions lay the reported targets of nearly half of spike-specific TCRs. No repertoire was sampled before or during the peak T cell response, only after it.

The sample in question was peripheral blood, obtained 28 days after the second AZD1222 dose. V and J are TRBV7-8 and TRBJ2-1; 14 nucleotides agree with TRBD2. This clonotype was sampled from an adult who received the AZD1222 COVID-19 vaccine. CDR3 amino acids: CASSLARLAGGPSSYNEQFF. CDR3 nucleotides: TGTGCCAGCAGCTTAGCCAGACTAGCGGGAGGGCCTTCCTCCTACAATGAGCAGTTCTTC. Filled out from reference TRBV7-8 and TRBJ2-1, the complete variable domain reads GAGVSQSPRYKVAKRGQDVALRCDPISGHVSLFWYQQALGQGPEFLTYFQNEAQLDKSGLPSDRFFAERPEGSVSTLKIQRTQQEDSAVYLCASSLARLAGGPSSYNEQFFGPGTRLTVL.